These T cell receptor beta chains were read from a single sample in a study of beta chain features in type 1 diabetes. This table comes from immunoSEQ multiplex PCR, and its TCRdb copy is limited to in-frame clones, with some not included. Among fewer than 900,000 clones listed, roughly 15% were seen once. Source material: naive CD4+ T cells from blood. The origin of the receptors is a woman between 18 and 29 years old in good health. CDR3s include the opening cysteine and the closing phenylalanine or tryptophan. Fields, in order: J gene, D gene, V gene, clone size, CDR3 protein, CDR3 DNA. The D gene is left open where the match is weak. A row's size may be missing; if present it is once, few, many or a size class.

TRBJ2-2 - TRBV27 - CASRSPIRGRELFF TGTGCCAGCCGTTCCCCTATTCGGGGGCGGGAGCTGTTTTTT
TRBJ2-7 - TRBV7-9 - CASSVRGGVAQEQYF TGTGCCAGCAGCGTCAGGGGGGGAGTCGCCCAAGAGCAGTACTTC
TRBJ2-7 TRBD2 TRBV7-9 - CASSLAAGARAYEQYF TGTGCCAGCAGCTTAGCGGCGGGAGCACGGGCCTACGAGCAGTACTTC
TRBJ1-4 - TRBV28 - CASSFGGEKLFF TGTGCCAGCAGTTTCGGGGGCGAAAAACTGTTTTTT
TRBJ1-2 TRBD1 TRBV5-6 - CASSFGTGAYGYTF TGTGCCAGCAGCTTTGGGACAGGGGCCTATGGCTACACCTTC
TRBJ1-1 - TRBV7-2 - CASSLRGGYTEAFF TGTGCCAGCAGCTTACGTGGCGGATACACTGAAGCTTTCTTT
TRBJ1-4 TRBD1 TRBV6-1 - CASSEGQGFYEKLFF TGTGCCAGCAGTGAGGGACAGGGTTTTTATGAAAAACTGTTTTTT
TRBJ2-1 - TRBV15 - CATTRGWPPYNEQFF TGTGCCACCACCCGGGGCTGGCCCCCCTACAATGAGCAGTTCTTC
TRBJ2-7 TRBD1 TRBV7-2 - CASRGSDRGVNEQYF TGTGCCAGCAGAGGTTCTGACAGGGGCGTCAACGAGCAGTACTTC
TRBJ1-5 TRBD1 TRBV19 - CASSANTGGGNQPQHF TGTGCCAGTAGTGCAAATACAGGGGGCGGCAATCAGCCCCAGCATTTT
TRBJ1-1 - TRBV5-1 few CASSWGTTNTEAFF TGCGCCAGCAGCTGGGGGACAACGAACACTGAAGCTTTCTTT
TRBJ2-2 - TRBV2 few CASSVRGWTGELFF TGTGCCAGCAGTGTTAGGGGTTGGACCGGGGAGCTGTTTTTT
TRBJ2-2 TRBD2 TRBV10-3 few CAISGRWLADHRELFF TGTGCCATCAGTGGTCGCTGGCTAGCGGACCACCGGGAGCTGTTTTTT
TRBJ1-5 TRBD1 TRBV7-2 - CASSFTGEGNQPQHF TGTGCCAGCAGCTTTACAGGGGAAGGCAATCAGCCCCAGCATTTT
TRBJ2-5 TRBD1 TRBV6-5 once CASRDRGRGQYF TGTGCCAGCAGGGACAGGGGCCGGGGCCAGTACTTC
TRBJ2-3 TRBD2 TRBV7-9 - CASSSTSGRPGGTDTQYF TGTGCCAGCAGCTCCACTAGCGGGAGGCCAGGGGGCACAGATACGCAGTATTTT
TRBJ1-1 - TRBV29-1 - CSVEAQGWTEAFF TGCAGCGTTGAGGCTCAAGGGTGGACTGAAGCTTTCTTT
TRBJ2-4 - TRBV4-2 - CASSQEGRLAKNIQYF TGTGCCAGCAGCCAAGAGGGGCGTTTAGCCAAAAACATTCAGTACTTC
TRBJ2-2 TRBD1 TRBV5-1 - CASSLDGQGVSGELFF TGCGCCAGCAGCTTGGACGGACAGGGGGTTTCCGGGGAGCTGTTTTTT
TRBJ2-4 TRBD1 TRBV5-1 - CASSQDPTGRNIQYF TGCGCCAGCAGCCAAGATCCGACAGGGAGAAACATTCAGTACTTC
TRBJ2-7 - TRBV5-1 - CASSLSGLGYEQYF TGCGCCAGCAGCTTGAGCGGGTTGGGGTACGAGCAGTACTTC
TRBJ2-1 - TRBV7-9 few CASSLAGGYLFF TGTGCCAGCAGCTTAGCTGGTGGGTATCTGTTCTTC
TRBJ2-3 - TRBV9 few CASSVTGTADTQYF TGTGCCAGCAGCGTCACCGGGACTGCAGATACGCAGTATTTT
TRBJ2-2 - TRBV6-5 few CASNRGGQNTGELFF TGTGCCAGCAATCGCGGAGGCCAAAACACCGGGGAGCTGTTTTTT
TRBJ2-1 - TRBV4-3 - CASSQDGETRGRTYNEQFF TGCGCCAGCAGCCAAGATGGGGAAACCCGTGGCAGAACCTACAATGAGCAGTTCTTC
TRBJ2-4 - TRBV27 - CASSLGASARNIQYF TGTGCCAGCAGTTTAGGTGCTTCAGCCCGGAACATTCAGTACTTC